This T cell receptor beta chain was identified during a study of T cells in localized non-small cell lung cancer. V was pared by 1 base and J by 4 bases, with 8 bases of the junction left unmatched. The germline V gene encodes CDR1 LGHNA and CDR2 YSLEER. The CDR3 sequence is 17 residues long. The method was immunoSEQ multiplex PCR; TCRdb's version includes in-frame clones alone and lacks a portion of them. The table records roughly 53,000 clones, roughly 83% of them present only once. Notes on this clone: The antigen remains unidentified.

Broader study findings: The greatest T cell clonality was found in uninvolved adjacent lung (higher than in tumor).

The material sequenced was peripheral blood mononuclear cells, taken before any cancer treatment. This chain joins TRBV4-3 and TRBJ1-5, with 9 bases that match TRBD1. The sequence derives from a man between 40 and 69 years old with stage III lung adenocarcinoma. CDR3 amino acids: CASSQAPRGQGNQPQHF. In DNA, the CDR3 is TGCGCCAGCAGCCAAGCCCCTCGAGGACAGGGGAATCAGCCCCAGCATTTT.